The T cell receptor (beta chain) under discussion was sequenced for a study of blood T cells in healthy people across ages. Overall study context: About one barcoded beta molecule per two T cells was captured by template switching.

This CDR3 has 16 residues. Germline lookup yields CDR1 SGDLS and CDR2 YYNGEE. Losses at the gene ends were 0 bases for V and 5 bases for J; bases not matched to a gene: 7. The second PCR ran roughly 6 to 11 cycles with a sample-barcoded 5' primer and J-beta primers. The template-switch adaptor was a 5' adaptor with 12 random nucleotides. It tagged each cDNA molecule. TCRdb recomputed calls from the 5' RACE reads with MiXCR, one row per CDR3 protein. In the table there are over 750,000 distinct CDR3 sequences, 25% of which are singletons. These data are also associated with another study on T cells of mothers and their children.

Sequenced input: blood. This chain connects TRBV9 to TRBJ2-3, with TRBD2 matching over 9 bases. The receptor was derived from a boy aged 5-17 years in good health. The CDR3 nucleotides are TGTGCCAGCAGCGTAGAGAGGCGGGGGGGAGTAGATACGCAGTATTTT. Its translation: CASSVERRGGVDTQYF.